This T cell receptor beta chain was profiled in a study of T cell responses to AZD1222 COVID-19 vaccine. Across the study: Researchers grouped second doses given at about 4 or about 12 weeks into one pool.

Assay used: immunoSEQ multiplex PCR; TCRdb lists only in-frame clones, some missing. The table shows about 92,000 clones, with roughly nine tenths occurring only once. Study findings and constraints: Spike-specific TCRs gained breadth and depth after people received two AZD1222 doses. Only 5 or 6 individuals given AZD1222 were seropositive at baseline. Donors were mostly white British, more females; clonal diversity possibly underestimated.

As regards this clone: Its matching antigen is unknown.

V shed 3 bases, J shed 5 bases, and the junction held 8 bases outside the gene matches. CDR3 length: 15 residues. CDR1 is SGHRS, CDR2 YFSETQ, per germline. The gene calls are TRBV5-1 and TRBJ2-5; 9 bases align to TRBD1. The starting material was peripheral blood, obtained on day 0 of AZD1222 vaccination. This TCR derives from an adult in good health. The CDR3 protein is CASSSGTGIRETQYF. DNA for the CDR3: TGCGCCAGCAGCTCCGGGACAGGGATTAGGGAGACCCAGTACTTC.